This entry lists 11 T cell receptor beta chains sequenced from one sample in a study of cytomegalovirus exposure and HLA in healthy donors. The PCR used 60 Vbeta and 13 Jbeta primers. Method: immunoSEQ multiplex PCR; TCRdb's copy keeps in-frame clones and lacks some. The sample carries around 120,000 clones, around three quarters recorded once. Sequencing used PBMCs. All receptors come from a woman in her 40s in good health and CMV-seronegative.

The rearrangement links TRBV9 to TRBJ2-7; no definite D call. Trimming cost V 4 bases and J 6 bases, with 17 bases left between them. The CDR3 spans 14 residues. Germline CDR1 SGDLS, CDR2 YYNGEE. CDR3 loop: CASSPGSGMLEQYF. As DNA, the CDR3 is TGTGCCAGCAGCCCTGGATCGGGTATGCTCGAGCAGTACTTC.

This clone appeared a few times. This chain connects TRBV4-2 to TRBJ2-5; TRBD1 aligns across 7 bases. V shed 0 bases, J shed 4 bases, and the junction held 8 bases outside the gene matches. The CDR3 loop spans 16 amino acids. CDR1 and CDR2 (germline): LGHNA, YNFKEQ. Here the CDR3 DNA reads TGTGCCAGCAGCCAAGATGAAAAGGGGGCGATAGAGACCCAGTACTTC. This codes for CASSQDEKGAIETQYF.

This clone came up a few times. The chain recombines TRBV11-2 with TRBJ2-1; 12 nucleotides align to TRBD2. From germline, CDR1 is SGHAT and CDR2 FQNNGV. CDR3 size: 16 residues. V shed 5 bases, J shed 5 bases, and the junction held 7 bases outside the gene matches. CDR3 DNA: TGTGCCAGCAGCGAAGGACTAGCGGGAAGGGACAATGAGCAGTTCTTC. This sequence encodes CASSEGLAGRDNEQFF.

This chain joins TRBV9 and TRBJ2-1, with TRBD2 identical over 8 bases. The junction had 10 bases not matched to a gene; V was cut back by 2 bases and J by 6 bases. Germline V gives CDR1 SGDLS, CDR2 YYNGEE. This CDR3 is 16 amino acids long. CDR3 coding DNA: TGTGCCAGCAGCGTGGGGCCGGGCGGGAGGCGCAATGAGCAGTTCTTC. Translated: CASSVGPGGRRNEQFF.

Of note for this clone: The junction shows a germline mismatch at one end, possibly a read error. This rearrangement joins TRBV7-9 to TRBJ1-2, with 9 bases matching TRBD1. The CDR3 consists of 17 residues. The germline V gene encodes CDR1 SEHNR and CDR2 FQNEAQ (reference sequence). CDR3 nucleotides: TGTTCCAGCAGCCATGGGGACAGGGATAATCGCCGCTATGGCTACACCTTC. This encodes CSSSHGDRDNRRYGYTF. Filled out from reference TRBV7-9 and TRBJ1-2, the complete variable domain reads DTGVSQNPRHKITKRGQNVTFRCDPISEHNRLYWYRQTLGQGPEFLTYFQNEAQLEKSRLLSDRFSAERPKGSFSTLEIQRTEQGDSAMYLCSSSHGDRDNRRYGYTFGSGTRLTVV.

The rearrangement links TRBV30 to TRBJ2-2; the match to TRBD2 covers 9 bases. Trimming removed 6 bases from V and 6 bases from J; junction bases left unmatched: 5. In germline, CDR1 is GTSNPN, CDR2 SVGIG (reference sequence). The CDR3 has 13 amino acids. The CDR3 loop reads CACAGGEPGELFF. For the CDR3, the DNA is TGTGCCTGTGCGGGGGGGGAGCCCGGGGAGCTGTTTTTT.

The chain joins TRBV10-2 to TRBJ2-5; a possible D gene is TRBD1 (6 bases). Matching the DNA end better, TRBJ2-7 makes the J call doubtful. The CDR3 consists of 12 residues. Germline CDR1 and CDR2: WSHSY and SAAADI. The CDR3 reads CASNQGTYEQYF. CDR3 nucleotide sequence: TGCGCCAGCAATCAGGGGACCTACGAGCAGTACTTC.

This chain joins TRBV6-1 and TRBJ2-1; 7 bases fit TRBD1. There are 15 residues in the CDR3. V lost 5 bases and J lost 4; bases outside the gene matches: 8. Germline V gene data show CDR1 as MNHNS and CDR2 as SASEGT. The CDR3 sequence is CASSKDRVSYNEQFF. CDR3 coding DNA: TGTGCCAGCAGTAAAGACAGGGTTTCATACAATGAGCAGTTCTTC.

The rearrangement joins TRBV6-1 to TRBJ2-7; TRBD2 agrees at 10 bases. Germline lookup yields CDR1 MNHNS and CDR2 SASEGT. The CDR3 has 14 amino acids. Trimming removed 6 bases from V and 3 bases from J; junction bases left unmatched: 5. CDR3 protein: CASSPGTSVYEQYF. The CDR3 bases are TGTGCCAGCAGCCCCGGGACTAGCGTCTACGAGCAGTACTTC.

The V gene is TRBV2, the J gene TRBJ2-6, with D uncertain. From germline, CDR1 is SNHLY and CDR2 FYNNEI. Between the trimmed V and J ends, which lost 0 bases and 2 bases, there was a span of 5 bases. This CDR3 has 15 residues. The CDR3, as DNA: TGTGCCAGCAGTGAAGCTCTCCCTGGGGCCAACGTCCTGACTTTC. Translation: CASSEALPGANVLTF.

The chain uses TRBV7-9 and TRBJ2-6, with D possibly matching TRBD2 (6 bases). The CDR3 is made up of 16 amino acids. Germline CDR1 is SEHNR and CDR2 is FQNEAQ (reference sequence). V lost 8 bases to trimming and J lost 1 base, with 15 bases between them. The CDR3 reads CASRGSVLSGANVLTF. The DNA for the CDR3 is TGTGCCAGCCGGGGGTCAGTTCTTTCTGGGGCCAACGTCCTGACTTTC.